This TCR beta chain was retrieved from a study of beta chain features in type 1 diabetes. Study-wide points: Significant though moderate, a shortening of TCRB CDR3s appeared in all four CD4+ subsets of Type 1 diabetes patients. Patients with type 1 diabetes carried fewer insertions and had more deletions at their VDJ junctions.

CDR3 size: 12 residues. CDR1 SGHVS and CDR2 FQNEAQ come from the germline V gene. V lost 6 bases and J 1 base, leaving 4 bases between the germline ends. This clone has more than one count but fewer than ten. Its cognate antigen is unknown. What was sequenced were expressed TCRB transcripts, since all of the isolated RNA had been reverse transcribed. This table comes from immunoSEQ multiplex PCR, and its TCRdb copy is limited to in-frame clones, with some not included. Here the sample spans approximately 730,000 clones, around 15% being singletons. The receptor was isolated from a young man with type 1 diabetes. Sequences were obtained from naive CD4+ T cells from blood. This chain uses TRBV7-8 with TRBJ1-5; D uncertain. The CDR3 loop reads CASSGSNQPQHF. CDR3 sequence (DNA): TGTGCCAGCAGTGGGAGCAATCAGCCCCAGCATTTT.